This is a list of T cell receptor beta chains from one sample in a study of CD8 T cells in Susac syndrome. Using its own MiXCR run on the immunoSEQ multiplex PCR reads, TCRdb lists one record per CDR3 protein. The sample carries more than 150,000 distinct CDR3 sequences, about 94% recorded once. Sequences were obtained from CD4+ T cells from PBMCs. The receptors derive from a human donor in good health. CDR3s include the opening cysteine and the closing phenylalanine or tryptophan. Fields, in order: D gene, J gene, V gene, clone size, CDR3 protein, CDR3 DNA. The D gene is left open where the match is weak. Clone size is not always given. Where it is, it says once, few, many or a class for expanded clones.

D: -
J: TRBJ2-3
V: TRBV20-1
size: -
CDR3: CSATPEVRRTQYF
DNA: TGCAGTGCTACCCCAGAGGTCCGGAGGACGCAGTATTTT

D: -
J: TRBJ2-7
V: TRBV20-1
size: once
CDR3: CSARDIVRGAYEQYF
DNA: TGCAGTGCTAGAGATATTGTGAGGGGGGCCTACGAGCAGTACTTC

D: TRBD1
J: TRBJ2-1
V: TRBV7-2
size: once
CDR3: CASSVDRGGNEQFF
DNA: TGTGCCAGCAGCGTGGACAGGGGCGGGAATGAGCAGTTCTTC

D: TRBD1
J: TRBJ2-1
V: TRBV24-1
size: -
CDR3: CATSDGGQYNEQFF
DNA: TGTGCCACCAGTGATGGGGGACAGTACAATGAGCAGTTCTTC

D: TRBD1
J: TRBJ2-1
V: TRBV5-1
size: -
CDR3: CASSFGQGVGNEQFF
DNA: TGCGCCAGCAGTTTCGGACAGGGGGTCGGAAATGAGCAGTTCTTC

D: -
J: TRBJ2-5
V: TRBV29-1
size: -
CDR3: CSVERVEAEETQYF
DNA: TGCAGCGTTGAAAGGGTTGAGGCCGAAGAGACCCAGTACTTC

D: -
J: TRBJ1-5
V: TRBV28
size: -
CDR3: CASSFSRAVGNQPQHF
DNA: TGTGCCAGCAGTTTTTCGCGGGCTGTGGGCAATCAGCCCCAGCATTTT

D: -
J: TRBJ2-4
V: TRBV20-1
size: -
CDR3: CSARGTGHVYF
DNA: TGCAGTGCTAGAGGGACCGGACACGTGTACTTC

D: TRBD2
J: TRBJ2-3
V: TRBV9
size: -
CDR3: CASSVGTSGLGDTQYF
DNA: TGTGCCAGCAGCGTCGGGACTAGCGGGTTGGGAGATACGCAGTATTTT

D: TRBD1
J: TRBJ2-1
V: TRBV9
size: -
CDR3: CASSTRTGGNEQFF
DNA: TGTGCCAGCAGCACAAGGACAGGGGGGAATGAGCAGTTCTTC

D: TRBD2
J: TRBJ2-5
V: TRBV20-1
size: -
CDR3: CSARTSGGIETQYF
DNA: TGCAGTGCTAGAACTAGCGGGGGAATAGAGACCCAGTACTTC

D: TRBD1
J: TRBJ1-5
V: TRBV12-3/TRBV12-4
size: -
CDR3: CASSLLQGAQPQHF
DNA: TGTGCCAGCAGTTTACTACAGGGGGCTCAGCCCCAGCATTTT

D: -
J: TRBJ2-1
V: TRBV28
size: -
CDR3: CASRTEYNEQFF
DNA: TGTGCCAGCAGAACTGAATACAATGAGCAGTTCTTC

D: -
J: TRBJ2-7
V: TRBV20-1
size: -
CDR3: CSARSLTSGKSASEQYF
DNA: TGCAGTGCTAGATCCCTCACGTCAGGGAAGAGTGCTTCCGAGCAGTACTTC

D: -
J: TRBJ1-2
V: TRBV28
size: -
CDR3: CASSPQPHPFYGYTF
DNA: TGTGCCAGCAGTCCTCAGCCCCACCCTTTTTATGGCTACACCTTC

D: -
J: TRBJ1-6
V: TRBV5-1
size: -
CDR3: CASSLGPGGNSPLHF
DNA: TGCGCCAGCAGCTTGGGACCTGGGGGAAACTCACCCCTCCACTTT

D: -
J: TRBJ1-5
V: TRBV4-3
size: -
CDR3: CASSQDAGNRKVLKF
DNA: TGCGCCAGCAGCCAAGATGCGGGAAACAGGAAGGTTCTAAAGTTT

D: -
J: TRBJ2-1
V: TRBV20-1
size: -
CDR3: CSASPRNNEQFF
DNA: TGCAGTGCTAGCCCCAGAAACAATGAGCAGTTCTTC